Sequencing of this T cell receptor (beta chain) was carried out in a study of T cells in Graves' hyperthyroidism and ophthalmopathy. This CDR3 is built from 13 residues. Germline values: CDR1 SGHRS, CDR2 YFSETQ. V lost 4 bases and J 13 bases, leaving 15 bases between the germline ends. About this clonotype: Its antigen is unidentified.

General study results and limits: Onset of ophthalmopathy came a median approximately 6.5 months after the model predicted it.

Researchers took RNA transcripts and amplified the TCR beta CDR3 regions from them. HTBI primers were used for first-round RT-PCR of the TCR CDR3. TCRdb reprocessed the multiplex PCR reads via MiXCR and lists one record per CDR3 protein. The data contain around 430,000 distinct CDR3 sequences, under 15% of them singletons. This sequence originates from a woman in her thirties with Graves' hyperthyroidism. V gene TRBV5-1 combines with J gene TRBJ1-6; D remains unclear. The material sequenced was blood. In DNA form, the CDR3 reads TGCGCCAGCAGCCCCACCCTGCCGCCGCCCCTCCACTTT. This sequence encodes CASSPTLPPPLHF.